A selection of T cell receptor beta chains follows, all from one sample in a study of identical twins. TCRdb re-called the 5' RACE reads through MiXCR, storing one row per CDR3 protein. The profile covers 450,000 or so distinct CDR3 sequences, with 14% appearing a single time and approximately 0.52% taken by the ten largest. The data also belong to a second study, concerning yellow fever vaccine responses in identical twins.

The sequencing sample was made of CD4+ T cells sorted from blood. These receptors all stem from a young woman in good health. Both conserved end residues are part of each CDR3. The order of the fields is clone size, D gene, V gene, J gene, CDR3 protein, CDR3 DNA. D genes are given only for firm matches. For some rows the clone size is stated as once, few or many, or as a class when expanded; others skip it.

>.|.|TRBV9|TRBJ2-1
CASSDRDAAYNEQFF
TGTGCCAGCAGCGACCGGGACGCCGCCTACAATGAGCAGTTCTTC
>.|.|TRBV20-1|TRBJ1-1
CSARSGVMNTEAFF
TGCAGTGCGAGATCAGGGGTCATGAACACTGAAGCTTTCTTT
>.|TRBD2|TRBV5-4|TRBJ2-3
CASSLTSGITDTQYF
TGTGCCAGCAGCTTGACTAGCGGTATCACAGATACGCAGTATTTT
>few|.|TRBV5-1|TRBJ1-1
CASSLFSGGNTEAFF
TGCGCCAGCAGCTTGTTTTCTGGGGGGAACACTGAAGCTTTCTTT
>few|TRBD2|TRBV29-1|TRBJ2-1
CSVDTSGGEQFF
TGCAGCGTTGATACTAGCGGGGGTGAGCAGTTCTTC
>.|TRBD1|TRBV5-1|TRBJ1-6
CASSRGDRALNSPLHF
TGCGCCAGCAGCCGTGGAGACAGGGCCCTTAATTCACCCCTCCACTTT
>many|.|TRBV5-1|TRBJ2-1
CASSLSSTYNEQFF
TGCGCCAGCAGCTTGTCTAGTACCTACAATGAGCAGTTCTTC
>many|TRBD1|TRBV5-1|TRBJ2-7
CASRGQGFSGGYEQYF
TGCGCCAGCAGGGGACAGGGTTTTTCTGGCGGTTACGAGCAGTACTTC
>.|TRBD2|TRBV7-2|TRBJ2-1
CASSFSGGQSYNEQFF
TGTGCCAGCAGCTTTAGCGGGGGGCAGTCCTACAATGAGCAGTTCTTC
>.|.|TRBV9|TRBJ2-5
CASSVEGGSRTQETQYF
TGTGCCAGCAGCGTAGAGGGGGGGTCTCGGACCCAAGAGACCCAGTACTTC
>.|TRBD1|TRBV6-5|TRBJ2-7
CASSYSTGRRTYEQYF
TGTGCCAGCAGTTACTCGACAGGGCGGCGGACCTACGAGCAGTACTTC
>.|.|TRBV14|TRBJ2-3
CASSQDYVDTQYF
TGTGCCAGCAGCCAAGATTACGTGGATACGCAGTATTTT
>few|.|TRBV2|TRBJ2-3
CASSVRDQAPTDTQYF
TGTGCCAGCAGTGTCCGGGACCAGGCCCCCACAGATACGCAGTATTTT
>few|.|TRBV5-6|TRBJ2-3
CASSFYSAGDTQYF
TGTGCCAGCAGCTTTTACAGCGCGGGAGATACGCAGTATTTT
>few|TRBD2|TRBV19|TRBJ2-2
CASHLAGNTGELFF
TGTGCCAGTCACCTAGCGGGGAACACCGGGGAGCTGTTTTTT
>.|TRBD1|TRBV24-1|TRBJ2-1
CATSDSDRGRLNEQFF
TGTGCCACCAGTGATTCGGACAGGGGAAGGTTGAATGAGCAGTTCTTC
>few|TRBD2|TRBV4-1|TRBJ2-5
CASSQETGLADQETQYF
TGCGCCAGCAGCCAAGAAACGGGACTAGCGGATCAAGAGACCCAGTACTTC
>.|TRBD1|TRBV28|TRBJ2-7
CASRRTGGAVPYEQYF
TGTGCCAGCAGAAGAACAGGGGGAGCCGTCCCCTACGAGCAGTACTTC
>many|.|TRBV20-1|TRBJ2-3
CSARRDSTDTQYF
TGCAGTGCTAGACGGGACTCCACAGATACGCAGTATTTT
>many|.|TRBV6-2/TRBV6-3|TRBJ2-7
CASSPSEQRQVWDF
TGTGCCAGCAGTCCCTCAGAACAACGACAGGTTTGGGACTTC
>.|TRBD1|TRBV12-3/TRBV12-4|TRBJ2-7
CASSSSKTGGWEQYF
TGTGCCAGCAGTTCCTCTAAGACAGGGGGATGGGAGCAGTACTTC
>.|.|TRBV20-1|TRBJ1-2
CSARELTGGYTF
TGCAGTGCTAGAGAGCTGACTGGCGGCTACACCTTC
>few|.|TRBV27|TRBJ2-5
CASRETGRETQYF
TGTGCCAGCAGGGAGACAGGGAGGGAGACCCAGTACTTC
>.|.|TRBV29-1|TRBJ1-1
CSVSQILTEAFF
TGCAGCGTTTCTCAGATCTTGACTGAAGCTTTCTTT
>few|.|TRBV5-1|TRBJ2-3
CASSSRGPGGLRTSTDTQYF
TGCGCCAGCAGCTCGCGGGGGCCGGGGGGCCTCAGAACTAGCACAGATACGCAGTATTTT
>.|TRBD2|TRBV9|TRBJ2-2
CASSEGGGATGELFF
TGTGCCAGCAGCGAAGGCGGGGGGGCGACCGGGGAGCTGTTTTTT
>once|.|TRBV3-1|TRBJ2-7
CASSQEGGSRYEQYF
TGTGCCAGCAGCCAAGAAGGTGGCAGTCGCTACGAGCAGTACTTC
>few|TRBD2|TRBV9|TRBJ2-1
CASSVELAGHNEQFF
TGTGCCAGCAGCGTAGAACTAGCGGGACACAATGAGCAGTTCTTC
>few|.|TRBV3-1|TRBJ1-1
CASSNLMNTEAFF
TGTGCCAGCAGTAACCTTATGAACACTGAAGCTTTCTTT
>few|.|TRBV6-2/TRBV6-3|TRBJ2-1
CASNPPQGRNEQFF
TGTGCCAGCAACCCTCCACAGGGTAGGAATGAGCAGTTCTTC
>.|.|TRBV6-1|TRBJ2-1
CASTPGWDGHNEQFF
TGTGCCAGCACCCCTGGTTGGGACGGGCACAATGAGCAGTTCTTC
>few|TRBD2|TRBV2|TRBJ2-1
CASRDSGGGSNEQFF
TGTGCCAGCAGGGATAGCGGGGGGGGGTCCAATGAGCAGTTCTTC